Listed below are T cell receptor beta chains from one sample, sequenced in a study of shared clonotypes between healthy human individuals. This table comes from immunoSEQ multiplex PCR, and its TCRdb copy is limited to in-frame clones, with some not included. The sample lists 550,000 to 600,000 clones, roughly 98% occurring once. The sample taken for sequencing was naive CD8+ T cells sorted from blood. These receptors originate from a man younger than 45 in good health. Both conserved end residues are part of each CDR3. The order of the fields is V gene, J gene, CDR3 protein.

TRBV9,TRBJ1-1,CASSSQGAEAFF
TRBV6-5,TRBJ1-1,CASSFSGANTEAFF
TRBV4-3,TRBJ2-2,CASSQDRVNTGELFF
TRBV13,TRBJ2-2,CASSLEQGNTGELFF
TRBV28,TRBJ2-1,CATSGTKGAKGNEQFF
TRBV27,TRBJ2-7,CASSRTSGGSLRYEQYF
TRBV2,TRBJ1-1,CASKTNTEAFF
TRBV5-4,TRBJ2-7,CASSSLDNEQYF
TRBV30,TRBJ1-4,CAWSQIPSGEKLFF
TRBV30,TRBJ1-2,CAWSASGFYGYTF
TRBV5-6,TRBJ2-3,CASSLRGWDTQYF
TRBV27,TRBJ2-3,CASSSLAADTDTQYF
TRBV4-3,TRBJ2-4,CASSLGTGAENIQYF
TRBV20-1,TRBJ2-3,CSARDGGLQYF
TRBV7-9,TRBJ2-2,CASSSTETRSNTGELFF
TRBV10-2,TRBJ1-2,CASSESGSRLGGYTF
TRBV12-5,TRBJ2-5,CASAAGLSGQETQYF